This paragraph reports one T cell receptor beta chain. This specimen belongs to a study of cytotoxic CD8 clonotypes in ibrutinib-treated CLL. Generated by immunoSEQ multiplex PCR, the TCRdb table keeps only in-frame clones and is missing some. This table has tens of thousands of clones, about 86% appearing once. Germline V gives CDR1 LNHDA, CDR2 SQIVND (reference sequence). Trimming at V came to 1 base and at J to 1 base, leaving 10 bases not matched to a gene. The CDR3 loop spans 20 amino acids. The clonotype originates from a human donor with chronic lymphocytic leukemia. The material sequenced was PBMCs, taken before ibrutinib treatment. J is TRBJ2-7 and V is TRBV19; 16 nucleotides line up with TRBD2. The CDR3 region has the DNA TGTGCCAGTAGTATAGGACCCGGGACTAGCGGGAGGGCCCGGTCCTACGAGCAGTACTTC. This codes for CASSIGPGTSGRARSYEQYF.